This entry concerns a single T cell receptor beta chain. V shed 5 bases and J 7 bases; nucleotides not matched to a gene: 11. The germline gives CDR1 SGDLS, CDR2 YYNGEE. This CDR3 spans 15 amino acids. The table came from immunoSEQ multiplex PCR; TCRdb's copy has only in-frame clones and leaves some out. The repertoire holds under 350,000 clones, with 70% to 90% as singletons. These data originate in a study of blood T cell repertoires in COVID-19. This TCR came from a human donor in a cohort sampled during active COVID-19. The chain uses TRBV9 and TRBJ2-1, with 8 bases fitting TRBD2. The sample comprised peripheral blood. In DNA form, the CDR3 reads TGTGCCAGCAGACCAATTGGACTAGCTAGGAATGAGCAGTTCTTC. This sequence encodes CASRPIGLARNEQFF.